The present entry profiles one TCR beta chain with its context. Its antigen remains undetermined. No base quality information exists; no much larger clone differs at one position. This sample is part of a study of blood T cell repertoires in COVID-19 (dated by TCRdb to the early 2020s). Regarding the research as a whole: Collaborator samples came from the United States, Italy and Spain and covered acute and convalescent phases of COVID-19. The prospective study material was composed of cDNA or gDNA derived from T cells, B-cell-depleted T cells, or PBMCs. Deeply sampled blood TCRbeta repertoires from subjects exposed to, actively infected with, or recovered from COVID-19 were included in the dataset. The repertoires were released in a freely available public database intended as a resource for research on the immune response to SARS-CoV-2. Samples came from the ongoing ImmuneRACE study (first 160 participants) plus 1,254 subjects from 6 global collaborators. A de-identified subject ID, COVID-19 status, age in years and sex were almost always included in the sample metadata. Where HLA class I and class II types were available, the types were taken from metadata supplied by the sample provider, not from assay-based typing. Study-wide findings and limitations: The quantity of clinical and demographic metadata differed by source and by participant and was supplied without curation.

In the prospective study, participants were 18 to 89 years old, resided in fewer than 25 geographic areas of the United States, and were enrolled through a virtual design. Cohort assignment in the prospective study relied on participant-reported clinical history from a screening survey and a study questionnaire. Recovered participants in ImmuneRACE Cohort 3 were defined as having two consecutive negative NP/OP PCR tests, clearance from a healthcare professional, or resolution of symptoms. Each participant in the prospective study had whole blood, serum and a nasopharyngeal or oropharyngeal swab collected by mobile phlebotomists. Over an approximately two-month period, participants in the prospective study had the option of providing additional blood draws and questionnaires. Blood samples from the prospective study were shipped frozen or at room temperature prior to DNA extraction. TCRbeta CDR3 regions were amplified from genomic DNA by means of the immunoSEQ Assay, a bias-controlled multiplex PCR. As for the authors' bioinformatics: Nucleated cell counts per sample were estimated from amplification of reference gene primers within the assay. Sequence reads were collapsed and filtered to measure the absolute abundance of every unique TCRbeta CDR3 rearrangement. For each sample, productive Simpson clonality was calculated as the square root of Simpson's diversity index across productive rearrangements. TCRdb carries this immuneACCESS record with in-frame sequences only. Its versions omit some clonotypes, under half of them owing to an unresolved V gene in the studies checked, with the rest unexplained. That table gives V, J and clone size, and the DNA gave D and trimming. For this sample the table gives approximately 130,000 clones, of which roughly four fifths were detected only once. The top ten constitute 15% to 20% of the sample.

The TCR was taken from a man aged 25-45 years who had recovered from COVID-19. The specimen was PBMCs or T cells enriched from blood (not recorded which).

Here is the DNA: TGTGCCAGTTATACAAGGGGCAGTCTGTTTTTT. It is translated as CASYTRGSLFF. The chain couples TRBV2 to TRBJ1-4, and TRBD1 may be the D gene, going by 5 matching bases. From a lookup of the germline V gene, CDR1 and CDR2 are SNHLY and FYNNEI. V is pared back by 9 bases and J by 14 bases, with 16 bases lying between the germline termini. Reading from cysteine to phenylalanine, the CDR3 counts 11 amino acids. The only DNA kept is the CDR3, 33 bases in frame from the first base.